The clone carrying this T cell receptor (beta chain) was detected many times. Its antigen remains unknown. The source of the sample is a study of T cells in Graves' hyperthyroidism and ophthalmopathy. Ophthalmopathy patients had Clinical Activity Score at least 3, NOSPECS grade at least 4, duration under 3 months. Each diagnosis was grounded in clinical symptoms, serum thyroxine and TRAb, thyroid ultrasound, and orbital computed tomography. The authors obtained PBMCs from around 10 ml of fresh peripheral blood. Germline-derived CDR1 and CDR2 are SGHNT and YENEEA. The CDR3 loop spans 17 amino acids. V was trimmed by 0 bases and J by 0 bases, leaving 12 bases between them. Regions amplified from RNA transcripts were the TCR beta CDR3 regions. An initial round of RT-PCR targeting the TCR CDR3 relied on the HTBI primer set. Using its own MiXCR run on the multiplex PCR reads, TCRdb lists one record per CDR3 protein. The sample shows 640,000 or so distinct CDR3 sequences, 14% of them seen only once.

Findings and limits, study-wide: Blood samples included most of the expanded thyroid clonotypes exceeding 0.001.

The origin of this receptor is a young woman with Graves' ophthalmopathy. What was sequenced was blood. The chain is built from TRBV11-3 and TRBJ2-1, with D unresolved. This chain's CDR3 is CASSLEGLAGSYNEQFF. The CDR3 DNA sequence: TGTGCCAGCAGCTTAGAAGGATTGGCAGGCTCCTACAATGAGCAGTTCTTC.